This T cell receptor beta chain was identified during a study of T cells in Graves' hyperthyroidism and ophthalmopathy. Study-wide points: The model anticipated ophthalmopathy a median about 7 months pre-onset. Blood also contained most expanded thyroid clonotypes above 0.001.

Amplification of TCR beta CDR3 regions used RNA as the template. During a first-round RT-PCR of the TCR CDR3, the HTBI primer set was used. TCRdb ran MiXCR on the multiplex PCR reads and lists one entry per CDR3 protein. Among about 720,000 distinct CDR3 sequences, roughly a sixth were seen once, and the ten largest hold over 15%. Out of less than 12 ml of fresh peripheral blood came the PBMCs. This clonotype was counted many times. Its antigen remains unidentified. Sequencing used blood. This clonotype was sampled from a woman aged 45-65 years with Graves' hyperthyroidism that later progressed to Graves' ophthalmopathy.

CDR3 region: CASNHLGQQETQYF. CDR3 sequence (DNA): TGTGCCAGCAACCATCTCGGACAGCAAGAGACCCAGTACTTC. The rearrangement links TRBV27 to TRBJ2-5; D may be TRBD1 (6 bases). CDR3 length equals 14 residues. V shed 7 bases and J shed 2 bases, with 14 bases lying between them. Germline V gives CDR1 MNHEY, CDR2 SMNVEV (reference sequence).